This TCR beta chain was captured in a study of blood T cell repertoires in COVID-19. Some clones are missing from TCRdb's copy, which holds only in-frame ones; the method was immunoSEQ multiplex PCR. The data hold some 62,000 clones, with roughly 75% observed a single time. A few counts support this clone. Input material: peripheral blood. The source is a man aged 55 to 69 with COVID-19, enrolled during active disease.

CDR3 loop: CSAIQGTEAFF. In nucleotides, the CDR3 is TGCAGTGCTATACAGGGAACTGAAGCTTTCTTT. The rearrangement joins TRBV20-1 to TRBJ1-1, with D possibly TRBD1 on 6 matching bases. The CDR3 has 11 residues. Germline V gene lookup returns CDR1 DFQATT and CDR2 SNEGSKA (reference sequence). Trimming left V 4 bases short and J 5 bases short, with 8 bases between.